The 15 T cell receptor beta chains given below trace back to one sample, sequenced in a study of T cells in Graves' hyperthyroidism and ophthalmopathy. Researchers amplified the TCR beta CDR3 regions from RNA transcripts. The HTBI set primed first-round TCR CDR3 RT-PCR. Each CDR3 protein is one row after TCRdb ran MiXCR on the multiplex PCR reads. The repertoire holds 45,000 to 55,000 distinct CDR3 sequences, with about 54% as singletons. The specimen was peripheral blood or thyroid tissue (not recorded which). These TCRs come from a man younger than 30 with Graves' hyperthyroidism.

This clonotype occurred many times. The J gene is TRBJ2-2, the V gene TRBV11-2; D is unclear. The CDR3 runs 15 residues. Germline CDR1 SGHAT, CDR2 FQNNGV. The V end was cut by 3 bases, the J end by 0 bases, with 8 bases between. The CDR3 region is CASSFGQANTGELFF. The CDR3 coding sequence is TGTGCCAGCAGCTTTGGGCAGGCGAACACCGGGGAGCTGTTTTTT.

In this sample, this clonotype turned up many times. The CDR3 region has the DNA TGCAGCGTTGGAATGGGGGGCAGGGGTTACGAGCAGTACTTC. Protein sequence: CSVGMGGRGYEQYF. This sequence joins TRBV29-1 and TRBJ2-7; the D gene could be TRBD1 or TRBD2 (6 bases each). Germline lookup yields CDR1 SQVTM and CDR2 ANQGSEA. Trimming left V 4 bases short and J 4 bases short, with 17 bases between. CDR3 size: 14 residues.

Concerning this clonotype: The junction differs from germline at one of its ends, possibly a read error. The V gene is TRBV6-1, the J gene TRBJ1-1; weak D call: TRBD1 (6 bases). Looked up from germline, CDR1 is MNHNS and CDR2 is SASEGT. There are 14 residues in the CDR3. As DNA, the CDR3 is TGCGCCAGCAGTGAGTCACAGGGTGGAACTGAAGCTTTCTTT. Translating it yields CASSESQGGTEAFF.

In its sample, this clonotype was seen many times. The rearrangement links TRBV2 to TRBJ1-4; possibly TRBD1 for D (5 bases). V was clipped by 8 bases and J by 8 bases, with 15 bases between them. The length of the CDR3 is 13 residues. Germline-derived CDR1 and CDR2 are SNHLY and FYNNEI. The CDR3 nucleotides read TGTGCCAGCCGGACGCGGCGGGACGAAAAACTGTTTTTT. As protein: CASRTRRDEKLFF. The full variable domain, with the rest looked up from reference TRBV2 and TRBJ1-4, is EPEVTQTPSHQVTQMGQEVILRCVPISNHLYFYWYRQILGQKVEFLVSFYNNEISEKSEIFDDQFSVERPDGSNFTLKIRSTKLEDSAMYFCASRTRRDEKLFFGSGTQLSVL.

The genes are TRBV18 and TRBJ1-1, with D unclear. Germline V gene lookup returns CDR1 KGHSH and CDR2 LQKENI. This CDR3 has 12 residues. V gave up 2 bases and J gave up 4 bases, with 5 bases separating them. The CDR3 coding sequence is TGTGCCAGCTCACCAGGGCCCACTGAAGCTTTCTTT. Its translation: CASSPGPTEAFF.

This clonotype appeared a single time. This chain links TRBV25-1 with TRBJ2-5; D gene ambiguous. V lost 4 bases and J lost 5, with 17 bases in between. The CDR3 runs 15 residues. Germline lookup yields CDR1 MGHDK and CDR2 SYGVNS. Here the CDR3 DNA reads TGTGCCAGCAGTGGGTCGCTGTGGGGATGGGAGACCCAGTACTTC. Amino acid sequence: CASSGSLWGWETQYF.

V gene TRBV10-3 combines with J gene TRBJ1-5, with D unresolved. Germline CDR1 and CDR2: ENHRY and SYGVKD. CDR3 size: 15 residues. V dropped 0 bases and J dropped 9 bases, with 15 bases sitting between them. CDR3 DNA: TGTGCCATCAGTGAGTCGGAGACAATTCGGGGGCCCCAGCATTTT. It codes for CAISESETIRGPQHF.

The rearrangement uses TRBV20-1 and TRBJ2-7; D might be TRBD2 (5 bases). The germline CDR1 and CDR2 sequences are DFQATT and SNEGSKA (reference sequence). The CDR3 spans 12 residues. The ends were cut back, 3 bases at V and 4 bases at J, with 10 bases in the middle. The CDR3 here is CSASEGQYEQYF. The CDR3 region has the DNA TGCAGTGCTAGCGAGGGCCAATACGAGCAGTACTTC.

The CDR3 region is CSARQGYEQYF. CDR3 sequence (DNA): TGCAGTGCACGACAGGGGTACGAGCAGTACTTC. The gene calls are TRBV20-1 and TRBJ2-7, with 8 bases matching TRBD1. J was trimmed by 4 bases and V by 6 bases; bases with no gene match: 2. CDR1 is DFQATT and CDR2 is SNEGSKA in the germline V gene (reference sequence). This CDR3 region has 11 residues.

About this clonotype: An end of the junction differs from the germline gene, which may be a read error. This chain links TRBV6-1 with TRBJ2-5; TRBD1 matches 9 bases. The germline CDR1 and CDR2 sequences are MNHNS and SASEGT. The CDR3 has 15 amino acids. The DNA of the CDR3 is TGTGCCACCAGTGATGCACAGGGGGCCGGGGAGACCCAGTACTTC. This gives the protein CATSDAQGAGETQYF.

This clonotype was recorded many times. The DNA for the CDR3 is TGTGCCAGCAGTTTTGGACAGGGGGAGAGGTATGGCTACACCTTC. Protein sequence: CASSFGQGERYGYTF. The rearrangement links TRBV28 to TRBJ1-2, with TRBD1 matching over 10 bases. Germline V gives CDR1 MDHEN, CDR2 SYDVKM. Germline trimming cut 3 bases from V and 5 bases from J; bases unmatched to any gene: 6. CDR3 length: 15 amino acids.

The chain is built from TRBV10-3 and TRBJ2-2, with D possibly matching TRBD1 (5 bases). V lost 8 bases and J lost 6, with 10 bases in between. Germline values: CDR1 ENHRY, CDR2 SYGVKD. The CDR3 length is 12 residues. The CDR3 spells CAIGHSAGELFF. In DNA form, the CDR3 reads TGTGCCATCGGACACTCAGCCGGGGAGCTGTTTTTT.

In this sample, this clonotype turned up many times. This chain links TRBV2 with TRBJ2-2; D ambiguous. The CDR3 loop spans 13 amino acids. The V gene's germline CDR1 is SNHLY and CDR2 FYNNEI. The V gene lost 4 bases and the J gene lost 6 bases, with 9 bases spanning the gap. The CDR3 sequence is CASSVESPGELFF. In nucleotides, the CDR3 is TGTGCCAGCAGTGTTGAGTCCCCCGGGGAGCTGTTTTTT.

The CDR3 DNA is TGTGCCAGCAGTGAAACAACTGGACAGGGCTATGCTGAAGCTTTCTTT. It is translated as CASSETTGQGYAEAFF. The rearrangement links TRBV25-1 to TRBJ1-1, with 8 bases aligning to TRBD1. Germline trimming cut 2 bases from V and 6 bases from J; bases unmatched to any gene: 11. Germline V lookup: CDR1 MGHDK, CDR2 SYGVNS. CDR3 length equals 16 residues.

V usage is TRBV29-1 and J usage is TRBJ2-7, with 11 bases matching TRBD2. The length of the CDR3 is 15 residues. With V trimmed by 6 bases and J by 3 bases, 10 bases remained unmatched. The V gene's germline CDR1 is SQVTM and CDR2 ANQGSEA. As DNA, the CDR3 is TGCAGCGTGAGGCCCGTGACTAGCGGGGTCTACGAGCAGTACTTC. As protein: CSVRPVTSGVYEQYF.